This TCR beta chain appears in the sequencing data of a study of T cell changes during pregnancy in multiple sclerosis. CDR1 is SEHNR and CDR2 is FQNEAQ in the germline V gene (reference sequence). Deletions cut 5 bases from V and 3 bases from J, with 12 bases between. This CDR3 contains 14 residues. The repertoire was sequenced with immunoSEQ multiplex PCR; TCRdb's copy has only in-frame clones and lacks some. The sample yields about 54,000 clones, about 90% seen once. The chain is built from TRBV7-9 and TRBJ2-3, with a possible D match to TRBD1 (6 bases). Sequences were derived from peripheral blood, sampled after pregnancy. This receptor was obtained from a female donor in good health, enrolled as a control in a pregnancy study. For the CDR3, the DNA is TGTGCCAGCAGCCCGGGACAAGAGACAGATACGCAGTATTTT. Translation: CASSPGQETDTQYF.